This is a list of T cell receptor beta chains from one sample in a study of T cell responses to AZD1222 COVID-19 vaccine. TCRdb's table, derived via immunoSEQ multiplex PCR, lists solely in-frame clones and lacks some. The data show approximately 100,000 clones, with about 83% seen just once and around 12% held by the top ten. The sequencing here drew on peripheral blood, taken on day 0 of AZD1222 vaccination. Every receptor here comes from an adult in good health. Both conserved end residues are part of each CDR3. D genes are given only for firm matches. Size is omitted from some rows. Given values are once, few, many or a class for expanded clones.

v_gene	d_gene	j_gene	abundance	CDR3nt	CDR3aa
TRBV21-1	NA	TRBJ2-7	NA	TGTGCCAGCAGCAAAGATCGCCGGGGGCGGACCTGTTACGAGCAGTACTTC	CASSKDRRGRTCYEQYF
TRBV5-5	NA	TRBJ1-1	NA	TGTGCCAGCAGCCCCCGGCCGAACACTGAAGCTTTCTTT	CASSPRPNTEAFF
TRBV2	TRBD2	TRBJ2-1	NA	TGTGCCAGCAGTTCCAGACTAGCGGGAGGGAACAATGAGCAGTTCTTC	CASSSRLAGGNNEQFF
TRBV5-6	NA	TRBJ1-2	NA	TGTGCCAGCAGCCTGCGTCGGCAGACCTATGGCTACACCTTC	CASSLRRQTYGYTF
TRBV5-1	NA	TRBJ2-3	NA	TGCGCCAGCAAGGGAACGGGAGAGGCAGATACGCAGTATTTT	CASKGTGEADTQYF
TRBV5-6	NA	TRBJ2-1	NA	TGTGCCAGCAGCTGGGGGCCCGGGGAGAATGAGCAGTTCTTC	CASSWGPGENEQFF
TRBV7-3	TRBD2	TRBJ2-3	NA	TGTGCCAGCAGCTCTTTAGCGGGAGGGCGGTATACGCAGTATTTT	CASSSLAGGRYTQYF
TRBV14	NA	TRBJ2-7	NA	TGTGCCAGCAGCCAACGCCCCCTGGACCTCGAGCAGTACTTC	CASSQRPLDLEQYF
TRBV5-1	NA	TRBJ1-1	NA	TGCGCCAGCAGACCCTCGATTCTGAACACTGAAGCTTTCTTT	CASRPSILNTEAFF
TRBV18	TRBD1	TRBJ1-5	NA	TGTGCCAGCTCACTACTTGGTCCGGGACAGGGGCGCGGGGGTTCGGATCAGCCCCAGCATTTT	CASSLLGPGQGRGGSDQPQHF
TRBV7-8	NA	TRBJ1-6	NA	TGTGCCAGCAGCTTAGACTCTCACAGCAATAATTCACCCCTCCACTTT	CASSLDSHSNNSPLHF
TRBV6-5	NA	TRBJ2-1	NA	TGTGCCAGCAGTCGGGACTCGCTTGGGGAGCAGTTCTTC	CASSRDSLGEQFF
TRBV27	TRBD1	TRBJ2-3	NA	TGTGCCAGCAGTTTCCGGGACAGGGTAGGACCAGATACGCAGTATTTT	CASSFRDRVGPDTQYF
TRBV7-3	NA	TRBJ2-1	NA	TGTGCCAGCAGCTCAGACGGCTATCCCTTTTACAATGAGCAGTTCTTC	CASSSDGYPFYNEQFF
TRBV5-4	NA	TRBJ2-3	once	TGTGCCAGCAGTCTTGTCGGGAGAGGGGCAGATACGCAGTATTTT	CASSLVGRGADTQYF
TRBV6-2/TRBV6-3	TRBD1	TRBJ1-5	NA	TGTGCCAGCAGTCAGGGGAGCGGGACAGGGTATCATCAGCCCCAGCATTTT	CASSQGSGTGYHQPQHF
TRBV6-5	TRBD1	TRBJ1-5	once	TGTGCCAGCAGTTCCATTCAGGGGGTAGGTCAGCCCCAGCATTTT	CASSSIQGVGQPQHF